This T cell receptor (beta chain) was sequenced for a study of blood T cell repertoires in COVID-19 (dated by TCRdb to the early 2020s). The study in broad terms: Collaborator samples came from the United States, Italy and Spain and covered acute and convalescent phases of COVID-19. The prospective study material was composed of cDNA or gDNA derived from T cells, B-cell-depleted T cells, or PBMCs. Subjects who had been exposed to COVID-19, were actively infected with it, or had recovered from it provided the deeply sampled blood TCRbeta repertoires that made up the dataset. The repertoires were released in a freely available public database intended as a resource for research on the immune response to SARS-CoV-2. Samples were obtained from the ongoing ImmuneRACE study (first 160 participants) and from 1,254 subjects provided by 6 global collaborators. A de-identified subject ID, COVID-19 status, age in years and sex were almost always included in the sample metadata. HLA class I and class II types, where available, came from metadata supplied by the sample provider rather than from assay-based typing.

From the cysteine through the phenylalanine, the CDR3 covers 14 amino acids. The sequence is cut down to CDR3 DNA, 42 bases in frame from base 1. CDR1 and CDR2 (MNHNS, SASEGT) derive from the germline V gene. Here V drops 7 bases and J drops 7 bases, and the junction holds 7 bases not matched to any gene. With respect to this clone: Its antigen is currently not known. Qualities for individual bases were not recorded, and no much larger clone is one base off.

Study-level results and caveats: How much clinical and demographic metadata was included differed by source and by participant, and the metadata was provided uncurated.

The immunoSEQ Assay, a bias-controlled multiplex PCR, was used to amplify TCRbeta CDR3 regions from genomic DNA. From the authors' description of their analysis: The number of nucleated cells in each sample was estimated from the amplification of reference gene primers within the assay. To quantify the absolute abundance of each unique TCRbeta CDR3 rearrangement, sequence reads were collapsed and filtered. For each sample, productive Simpson clonality was calculated by taking the square root of Simpson's diversity index across productive rearrangements. Imported from immuneACCESS, the table was reduced by TCRdb to in-frame sequences with V and J called. These copies leave out some clones; in studies compared against another copy, an unresolved V gene accounts for under half, and the cause of the remainder is not known. V, J and clone size were drawn from that table, and D and trimming were deduced from the DNA. This sample comprises 90,000 to 150,000 clones, 80% to 90% of them detected only once. The top ten clones comprise about 0.9% of the sample.

Whole blood was collected in K2EDTA tubes by collaborating institutions according to the institutions' own protocols. For TCRbeta analysis, collaborator samples were shipped as frozen whole blood, as isolated PBMCs, or as DNA extracted from either sample type. In this chain, TRBV6-1 is recombined with TRBJ1-6; TRBD1 agrees with 7 junctional bases. The source is a woman aged 45 to 65 with active or convalescent COVID-19. The sequenced material came from peripheral blood. The DNA sequence reads TGTGCCAGCACCTTGGACAGGACCAATTCACCCCTCCACTTT. This is translated as CASTLDRTNSPLHF.